Detailed here is one TCR beta chain. Its antigen is unidentified. Amplified TCR beta CDR3 regions derived from RNA transcripts. HTBI primers were employed in a first-round RT-PCR of the TCR CDR3. One entry per CDR3 protein, called by TCRdb with MiXCR from the multiplex PCR reads. The profile covers about 640,000 distinct CDR3 sequences, with about 14% appearing a single time and approximately 13% taken by the ten largest. This entry belongs to a study of T cells in Graves' hyperthyroidism and ophthalmopathy. Whole-study findings and limits: Separating ophthalmopathy from stable hyperthyroidism was achieved by a 13 V-J model. Expanded thyroid clonotypes (above 0.001) were mostly also found in blood.

The V gene lost 3 bases and the J gene lost 5 bases, with 7 bases spanning the gap. The CDR3 has 11 amino acids. Germline V gene data show CDR1 as DFQATT and CDR2 as SNEGSKA (reference sequence). This clonotype was obtained from a woman between 50 and 59 years old with Graves' ophthalmopathy. The chain links TRBV20-1 to TRBJ1-2; the D is unclear. Sample: blood. The CDR3 nucleotides read TGCAGTGCTAGTGGTGATTATGGCTACACCTTC. It is translated as CSASGDYGYTF.